A single sample gave rise to the 32 T cell receptor beta chains below, sequenced in a study of PD-L1 blockade in urothelial cancer. Clones were read by immunoSEQ multiplex PCR, and TCRdb kept only the in-frame ones, dropping some. The data show some 97,000 clones, 90% to 95% seen once. The starting material was PBMCs, obtained around atezolizumab (anti-PD-L1) treatment. The receptors here all came from a woman over 75 with urothelial cancer.

This rearrangement joins TRBV5-1 to TRBJ2-3, with D possibly being TRBD1 (6 bases). Germline CDR1 SGHRS, CDR2 YFSETQ. V was cut by 2 bases and J by 3 bases, with 7 bases left in between. The CDR3 length is 13 residues. This chain's CDR3 is CASSLDRTDTQYF. The CDR3 nucleotides are TGCGCCAGCAGCTTAGACAGGACAGATACGCAGTATTTT.

The chain combines TRBV11-2 with TRBJ2-1, with 7 bases lining up with TRBD2. CDR1 SGHAT and CDR2 FQNNGV come from the germline V gene. Unmatched junction bases numbered 6, after V lost 1 base and J lost 6 bases. CDR3 length: 15 amino acids. In DNA, the CDR3 is TGTGCCAGCAGCTTAGCGGGACTATGGGGCAATGAGCAGTTCTTC. Amino acid sequence: CASSLAGLWGNEQFF.

The genes are TRBV2 and TRBJ1-2; the match to TRBD1 covers 9 bases. The CDR3 totals 14 residues. Germline CDR1 reads SNHLY; CDR2 reads FYNNEI. Trimming removed 8 bases from V and 4 bases from J; junction bases left unmatched: 8. The CDR3: CASRGTGLFYGYTF. CDR3 sequence (DNA): TGTGCCAGCCGCGGGACAGGGTTGTTCTATGGCTACACCTTC.

The rearrangement uses TRBV11-3 and TRBJ1-1, with D unresolved. The germline V and J ends were trimmed by 5 bases and 4 bases, with 11 bases remaining between them. CDR3 length: 13 amino acids. Germline V gene data show CDR1 as SGHNT and CDR2 as YENEEA. The CDR3 sequence: CASSRLRSTEAFF. CDR3 nucleotides: TGTGCCAGCAGCCGACTACGGAGCACTGAAGCTTTCTTT. The full variable domain, rest sourced from reference TRBV11-3 and TRBJ1-1, is EAGVVQSPRYKIIEKKQPVAFWCNPISGHNTLYWYLQNLGQGPELLIRYENEEAVDDSQLPKDRFSAERLKGVDSTLKIQPAELGDSAVYLCASSRLRSTEAFFGQGTRLTVV.

The J gene is TRBJ1-5, the V gene TRBV28; 8 bases align to TRBD1. V dropped 7 bases and J dropped 0; count of bases not matched to a gene: 14. Germline V gene lookup returns CDR1 MDHEN and CDR2 SYDVKM. The CDR3 consists of 18 residues. Here the CDR3 reads CASNFLPATGDSNQPQHF. As DNA, the CDR3 is TGTGCCAGCAATTTCCTACCCGCGACAGGGGATAGCAATCAGCCCCAGCATTTT.

The rearrangement joins TRBV28 to TRBJ2-7; D may be TRBD1 (5 bases). The CDR3 has 14 amino acids. CDR1 and CDR2 from the germline V gene are MDHEN and SYDVKM. V lost 2 bases to trimming and J lost 1 base, with 9 bases between them. DNA of the CDR3: TGTGCCAGCAGTTTAACAGGACGGTCCTACGAGCAGTACTTC. Protein product: CASSLTGRSYEQYF.

The rearrangement joins TRBV28 to TRBJ1-4, with a weak D call TRBD1 (5 bases). This CDR3 region has 13 residues. CDR1 and CDR2 from the germline V gene are MDHEN and SYDVKM. With 7 bases removed from V and 8 bases from J, the gap between germline ends came to 14 bases. The CDR3 DNA reads as TGTGCCAGCATGGGCTCAGGGAAAGAAAAACTGTTTTTT. Amino acids: CASMGSGKEKLFF.

The chain couples TRBV18 to TRBJ2-7; 8 bases are shared with TRBD2. Germline CDR1 reads KGHSH; CDR2 reads LQKENI. Trimming took 0 bases from V and 1 from J; bases not matched to a gene: 11. The CDR3 extends over 18 amino acids. The CDR3 nucleotides are TGTGCCAGCTCACCACCAGCGATCACTAGCGGACCGTCCTACGAGCAGTACTTC. This gives the protein CASSPPAITSGPSYEQYF.

This sequence joins TRBV5-5 and TRBJ2-3, with 8 bases fitting TRBD2. CDR3 size: 15 residues. The V and J ends lost 6 bases and 11 bases, in that order; junction bases with no gene match: 17. Germline CDR1 SGHKS, CDR2 YYEKEE (reference sequence). CDR3: CASTTAGVPVGGQYF. The CDR3 DNA reads as TGTGCCAGCACCACAGCGGGAGTCCCCGTGGGGGGGCAGTATTTT.

The sample holds one count of this clone. The chain couples TRBV6-5 to TRBJ1-5, with TRBD1 as a possible D gene (5 bases). Per the germline V gene, CDR1 is MNHEY and CDR2 is SVGAGI. This CDR3 region has 13 residues. V dropped 11 bases and J dropped 6 bases, with 17 bases sitting between them. The CDR3 DNA reads as TGTGCCTCCGGAGACGGGGGGGGTCAGCCCCAGCATTTT. It is translated as CASGDGGGQPQHF.

This clone came up once. This chain joins TRBV5-1 and TRBJ1-2, with D uncertain. Germline V gene data show CDR1 as SGHRS and CDR2 as YFSETQ. Trimming left V 2 bases short and J 3 bases short, with 8 bases between. CDR3 size: 13 residues. The CDR3 protein is CASSFRRYYGYTF. The CDR3 bases are TGCGCCAGCAGCTTCCGGAGGTACTATGGCTACACCTTC.

This clone was counted between two and nine times. V and J are TRBV19 and TRBJ2-1; 15 bases are shared with TRBD2. The CDR3 contains 20 residues. Trimming removed 5 bases from V and 6 bases from J; junction bases left unmatched: 17. Germline lookup yields CDR1 LNHDA and CDR2 SQIVND (reference sequence). The CDR3 protein is CASSLTWTSGRASKGNEQFF. CDR3 DNA: TGTGCCAGTAGTCTTACCTGGACTAGCGGGAGGGCCAGTAAGGGCAATGAGCAGTTCTTC. The whole variable domain, remainder taken from reference TRBV19 and TRBJ2-1, is DGGITQSPKYLFRKEGQNVTLSCEQNLNHDAMYWYRQDPGQGLRLIYYSQIVNDFQKGDIAEGYSVSREKKESFPLTVTSAQKNPTAFYLCASSLTWTSGRASKGNEQFFGPGTRLTVL.

The chain joins TRBV28 to TRBJ1-1, with 8 positions matching TRBD1. After removal of 5 bases from V and 0 bases from J, the junction contained 8 bases not matched to a gene. Germline CDR1 is MDHEN and CDR2 is SYDVKM. The CDR3 contains 16 residues. The CDR3 reads CASSIRTGYMNTEAFF. Written as DNA, the CDR3 is TGTGCCAGCAGTATCCGGACAGGGTACATGAACACTGAAGCTTTCTTT. Variable domain in full (rest from reference TRBV28 and TRBJ1-1): DVKVTQSSRYLVKRTGEKVFLECVQDMDHENMFWYRQDPGLGLRLIYFSYDVKMKEKGDIPEGYSVSREKKERFSLILESASTNQTSMYLCASSIRTGYMNTEAFFGQGTRLTVV.

The chain uses TRBV2 and TRBJ1-5, with D perhaps matching TRBD1 (6 bases). Per the germline V gene, CDR1 is SNHLY and CDR2 is FYNNEI. The CDR3 is made up of 15 amino acids. The V end was cut by 5 bases, the J end by 2 bases, with 13 bases between. CDR3 in amino acids: CASSLEQGGNQPQHF. The CDR3 DNA sequence: TGTGCCAGCAGTCTGGAACAGGGCGGCAATCAGCCCCAGCATTTT. Using reference TRBV2 and TRBJ1-5 for the parts outside the CDR3, the full variable domain is EPEVTQTPSHQVTQMGQEVILRCVPISNHLYFYWYRQILGQKVEFLVSFYNNEISEKSEIFDDQFSVERPDGSNFTLKIRSTKLEDSAMYFCASSLEQGGNQPQHFGDGTRLSIL.

The chain carries TRBV6-1 and TRBJ1-5, with D uncertain. Trimming removed 2 bases from V and 0 bases from J, with 8 bases in between. The CDR3 sequence is 15 residues long. Germline assignment: CDR1 MNHNS and CDR2 SASEGT. CDR3 loop: CASSERENSNQPQHF. CDR3 coding DNA: TGTGCCAGCAGTGAACGGGAGAATAGCAATCAGCCCCAGCATTTT.

CDR3 nucleotides: TGTGCCAGCAGAAAAAACAGGGGGCCTGGGGCCAACGTCCTGACTTTC. This codes for CASRKNRGPGANVLTF. The chain carries TRBV28 and TRBJ2-6, with 9 bases fitting TRBD1. Looked up from germline, CDR1 is MDHEN and CDR2 is SYDVKM. The CDR3 has 16 residues. The V gene end was trimmed by 6 bases and the J gene end by 2 bases; junction bases not matched to a gene: 5.

This chain uses TRBV6-1 with TRBJ1-5; a possible D gene is TRBD1 (6 bases). The CDR3 runs to 14 residues. V lost 6 bases and J 3 bases, leaving 12 bases between the germline ends. Germline V gives CDR1 MNHNS, CDR2 SASEGT. Here the CDR3 reads CASRGQGNNQPQHF. The CDR3 DNA is TGTGCCAGCAGGGGCCAGGGGAACAATCAGCCCCAGCATTTT.

This rearrangement joins TRBV18 to TRBJ2-2, with TRBD1 matching 9 bases. The CDR3 length is 16 residues. Germline CDR1 is KGHSH and CDR2 is LQKENI. After removal of 0 bases from V and 7 bases from J, the junction contained 6 bases not matched to a gene. The CDR3 reads CASSPPVRQGVGELFF. For the CDR3, the DNA is TGTGCCAGCTCACCACCAGTTCGACAGGGGGTCGGGGAGCTGTTTTTT. The variable domain in full, completed from reference TRBV18 and TRBJ2-2, reads NAGVMQNPRHLVRRRGQEARLRCSPMKGHSHVYWYRQLPEEGLKFMVYLQKENIIDESGMPKERFSAEFPKEGPSILRIQQVVRGDSAAYFCASSPPVRQGVGELFFGEGSRLTVL.

A single count supports this clone. J is TRBJ1-2 and V is TRBV23-1, with TRBD1 matching over 9 bases. TRBV23-1 is sorted into the ORF group, with uncertain function. The V and J ends lost 7 bases and 5 bases, in that order; junction bases with no gene match: 8. The CDR3 consists of 14 residues. Here the CDR3 reads CASKLTGGEYGYTF. CDR3 coding DNA: TGCGCCAGCAAATTGACAGGGGGAGAGTATGGCTACACCTTC.

The genes are TRBV7-7 and TRBJ2-1; 7 bases are a match to TRBD1. The germline gives CDR1 SSHAT, CDR2 FNYEAQ (reference sequence). V was pared by 1 base and J by 10 bases, with 7 bases of the junction left unmatched. This CDR3 region has 14 residues. CDR3 DNA sequence: TGTGCCAGCAGCTTAGGACAGGGTTCCCAAGAGCAGTTCTTC. Protein: CASSLGQGSQEQFF.

This clone came up once. The V call is TRBV5-4, the J call TRBJ1-2, with D possibly matching TRBD1 (6 bases). The CDR3 runs 14 residues. The germline V gene encodes CDR1 SGHNT and CDR2 YYREEE (reference sequence). The V end lost 4 bases, the J end lost 8 bases, and 18 bases lay between the germline ends. CDR3 sequence reads: CASSKPRGGEGYTF. CDR3 nucleotides: TGTGCCAGCAGCAAGCCTAGGGGGGGGGAAGGCTACACCTTC.

The chain joins TRBV30 to TRBJ2-7; TRBD2 agrees at 8 bases. This CDR3 is 12 amino acids long. Germline V gene sequence: CDR1 GTSNPN, CDR2 SVGIG (reference sequence). J was trimmed by 4 bases and V by 3 bases; bases with no gene match: 2. CDR3 amino acids: CAWSGGGYEQYF. In DNA, the CDR3 is TGTGCCTGGAGCGGGGGGGGTTACGAGCAGTACTTC.

The chain couples TRBV10-2 to TRBJ1-2; D is perhaps TRBD1 (5 bases). The germline V gene encodes CDR1 WSHSY and CDR2 SAAADI. This CDR3 comprises 13 residues. Trimming stripped 6 bases from V and 7 bases from J, with 15 bases between. CDR3 DNA: TGCGCCAGCAGCAGGGAACCTCCTGGTGGCTACACCTTC. It codes for CASSREPPGGYTF.

This clone was counted once. This chain uses TRBV27 with TRBJ2-7; tentative D call: TRBD2 (6 bases). The V and J ends lost 8 bases and 9 bases respectively, with 23 bases between them. Germline V gene data show CDR1 as MNHEY and CDR2 as SMNVEV (reference sequence). The CDR3 is 14 residues long. The CDR3 coding sequence is TGTGCCAGCCAATGGAGGCGGGACCTTCCTTTGCAGTACTTC. Translation: CASQWRRDLPLQYF.

The rearrangement links TRBV6-5 to TRBJ1-2, with TRBD1 identical over 7 bases. This CDR3 is 12 amino acids long. V gave up 5 bases and J gave up 3 bases; unmatched junction bases: 0. Per germline, CDR1 MNHEY and CDR2 SVGAGI. CDR3 loop: CASSTGDYGYTF. The CDR3 DNA sequence: TGTGCCAGCAGTACAGGGGACTATGGCTACACCTTC.

This chain uses TRBV6-6 with TRBJ1-3, with unresolved D. The V and J ends lost 2 bases and 4 bases respectively, with 9 bases between them. Germline V gene lookup returns CDR1 MNHNY and CDR2 SVGAGI (reference sequence). This CDR3 comprises 14 residues. CDR3 in amino acids: CASSYDTAGNTIYF. The CDR3 nucleotides read TGTGCCAGCAGTTACGACACAGCCGGAAACACCATATATTTT.

V gene TRBV5-1 combines with J gene TRBJ1-1; no firm D call. Germline V CDR1 and CDR2: SGHRS, YFSETQ. This CDR3 is built from 13 residues. The V and J ends lost 9 bases and 3 bases respectively, with 15 bases between them. CDR3 DNA sequence: TGCGCCACCTCATCGGGGTGGGACACTGAAGCTTTCTTT. It translates to CATSSGWDTEAFF.

This chain connects TRBV7-3 to TRBJ2-5; 7 bases map to TRBD1. From germline, CDR1 is SGHTA and CDR2 FQGTGA. Trimming took 0 bases from V and 1 from J; bases not matched to a gene: 5. The CDR3 sequence is 16 residues long. The CDR3 nucleotides are TGTGCCAGCAGCTTAACGGTGTGGGACAGCCAAGAGACCCAGTACTTC. Translating gives CASSLTVWDSQETQYF.

The chain has TRBV7-8 and TRBJ1-1; D unclear. The length of the CDR3 is 14 residues. Looked up from germline, CDR1 is SGHVS and CDR2 is FQNEAQ. The V gene lost 5 bases and the J gene lost 0 bases, with 10 bases spanning the gap. This CDR3 is CASSKTNVNTEAFF. For the CDR3, the DNA is TGTGCCAGCAGCAAGACAAACGTGAACACTGAAGCTTTCTTT.

The genes are TRBV25-1 and TRBJ1-2; no definite D call. Trimming stripped 3 bases from V and 0 bases from J, with 11 bases between. The CDR3 consists of 15 residues. Germline V gene sequence: CDR1 MGHDK, CDR2 SYGVNS. Here the CDR3 reads CASSDSRVTNYGYTF. The CDR3 region has the DNA TGTGCCAGCAGTGACTCTCGGGTTACTAACTATGGCTACACCTTC.

The chain has TRBV29-1 and TRBJ2-7; tentative D call: TRBD2 (6 bases). This CDR3 contains 13 residues. Trimming took off 2 bases at V and 5 bases at J, with 13 bases between the two ends. The germline V gene encodes CDR1 SQVTM and CDR2 ANQGSEA. This CDR3 is CSVERDSTDEQYF. The CDR3 coding sequence is TGCAGCGTTGAAAGGGACTCTACCGACGAGCAGTACTTC.

The genes are TRBV5-1 and TRBJ2-7; 12 nucleotides line up with TRBD2. The junction had 3 bases not matched to a gene; V was cut back by 0 bases and J by 5 bases. Germline assignment: CDR1 SGHRS and CDR2 YFSETQ. The CDR3 spans 15 residues. CDR3 DNA sequence: TGCGCCAGCAGCTTGGGGACTAGCGGGACAAACGAGCAGTACTTC. This sequence encodes CASSLGTSGTNEQYF.